This T cell receptor (beta chain) is from a study of T cell repertoires in cytomegalovirus infection. Overall study context: CMV infection together with matching HLA type was indicated by public TCR beta signatures.

This clonotype was seen repeatedly, ten times or more. The antigen is not known. TCRdb ran MiXCR on the reads and lists one entry per CDR3 protein. Of roughly 320,000 distinct CDR3 sequences listed, roughly 9.5% were seen once; the top ten hold about 4.5%. Regarding the study as a whole: Clonotypes of TCR beta that were HLA-C-restricted and CMV-specific dominated the ex vivo response. The cumulative frequency of public TCR beta families identified carriers of CMV plus the relevant HLA.

This CDR3 comprises 12 residues. Germline V gives CDR1 SGHTA, CDR2 FQGNSA. Trimming pared 5 bases from V and 8 bases from J, leaving 12 bases between. The sequenced sample was PBMCs. The source is a human donor in good health (CMV status not recorded). Some clones in this sample may be carry-over from other donors' samples. V and J are TRBV7-2 and TRBJ1-1, with no clear D. The CDR3, as DNA: TGTGCCAGCAGCGCGAGGACGGTCGAAGCTTTCTTT. The encoded protein is CASSARTVEAFF.